This record concerns one T cell receptor beta chain sequence. Its antigen remains unidentified. Base qualities are not at hand, and no much larger clone is one base apart. These data are taken from a study of cytotoxic CD8 clonotypes in ibrutinib-treated CLL (dated by TCRdb to the early 2020s). For the study in its entirety: The cohort had 11 relapsed/refractory and more than 14 treatment-naive patients; some 17 were IGHV unmutated. Samples at response were collected after a median of around twelve months of treatment, with a range of about 6 to 36 months. Cryopreserved peripheral blood mononuclear cells were obtained prior to treatment, at the time of response, and at either disease progression or sustained remission. All remission and progressive disease samples were collected while patients were still receiving ibrutinib. Longitudinal samples were available for about 30% of the 86 trial participants. Partial responses were observed in approximately 24 patients and complete responses in 2; after a median follow-up of around 64 months, remission was maintained in around 14 patients and progression was observed in some twelve. Samples averaged roughly 280,000 productive templates and more than 85,000 productive rearrangements.

Per the germline V gene (reference sequence), MNHNY is the CDR1 and SVGAGI is the CDR2. V loses 4 bases of germline sequence and J loses 8 bases, and the interval between the two ends is 9 bases. The CDR3 covers 12 residues, taking in both the cysteine and the phenylalanine. Only the CDR3 DNA is retained, 36 bases long and in frame from the first base. On a MiSeq, deep resolution sequencing aimed for a depth between 1 in 1 million and 1 in 200,000 T cells, with each clonotype covered 10x on average. The immunoSEQ hsTCRB Kit was used to generate TCR beta libraries. As for how the authors treated the data: ImmunoSEQ Data Assistant and ImmunoSEQ Analyzer were used for data analysis, and V, D and J genes were assigned according to IMGT definitions. Clonality, which ranges from 0 to 1, was calculated by subtracting the normalized Shannon entropy of productive rearrangement frequencies from one. Only overrepresented clonotypes making up at least 0.05% of each patient's repertoire were included in the public clonotype analysis. Repertoires from about a dozen age-matched healthy donors in immuneACCESS were used as clonality controls. TCRdb took this table from immuneACCESS and kept in-frame rearrangements with V and J called. Such tables lack part of the clones; where checked against another copy, unresolved V genes explain under half of the gap, and the rest is unexplained. V and J calls and clone size are copied from that table; D and trimming were computed from the DNA. Here the sample has around 150,000 clones; 81% occur a single time. The ten largest clones capture about 2% of the sample.

Explained via the paper, the time point label denotes: approximately eleven months on ibrutinib. For TCR beta library preparation, about 2 micrograms of genomic DNA were isolated from cryopreserved PBMCs. Longitudinal blood samples from CLL patients on ibrutinib monotherapy were analyzed using high-throughput TCR beta sequencing. The patients took part in an open-label, single-center phase 2 trial of ibrutinib monotherapy. The full study reports these points: At ibrutinib response clonality went up, during sustained remission it held steady, and at progression it dropped back toward baseline. Public clonotypes were rare and either shrank or stayed stable during treatment, and the rise in clonality at ibrutinib response reflected expansion of private clonotypes. Sampling times were not matched between sustained-remission and progressing patients, and lymph node repertoires were not studied. Baseline clonality was found to be higher than that of age-matched healthy donors and was strongly correlated with circulating CD8+ T-cell counts.

The sample here was PBMCs, taken after 12 months of ibrutinib treatment. The chain links TRBV6-6 with TRBJ2-1; D gene: possibly TRBD1, on 6 matching bases. The TCR sequence derives from a human donor with chronic lymphocytic leukemia. Here is the DNA: TGTGCCAGCAGTTCACAGGGCTATGAGCAGTTCTTC. Its amino acids are CASSSQGYEQFF.